This TCR beta chain originates from a study of blood T cell repertoires in COVID-19. V lost 4 bases and J lost 5; bases outside the gene matches: 10. Germline values: CDR1 SGHRS, CDR2 YFSETQ. The CDR3 sequence is 15 residues long. TCRdb's copy holds only in-frame clones and misses some; the assay was immunoSEQ multiplex PCR. Among more than 200,000 clones listed, roughly 80% were seen once. A few counts support this clone. Material for sequencing was peripheral blood. The origin of this receptor is a man in his sixties with acute or convalescent COVID-19. The genes are TRBV5-1 and TRBJ2-7; TRBD2 aligns across 9 bases. CDR3 sequence (DNA): TGCGCCAGCAGCGTCGGCGGGGGGGCCCCCCACGAGCAGTACTTC. Translation gives CASSVGGGAPHEQYF.